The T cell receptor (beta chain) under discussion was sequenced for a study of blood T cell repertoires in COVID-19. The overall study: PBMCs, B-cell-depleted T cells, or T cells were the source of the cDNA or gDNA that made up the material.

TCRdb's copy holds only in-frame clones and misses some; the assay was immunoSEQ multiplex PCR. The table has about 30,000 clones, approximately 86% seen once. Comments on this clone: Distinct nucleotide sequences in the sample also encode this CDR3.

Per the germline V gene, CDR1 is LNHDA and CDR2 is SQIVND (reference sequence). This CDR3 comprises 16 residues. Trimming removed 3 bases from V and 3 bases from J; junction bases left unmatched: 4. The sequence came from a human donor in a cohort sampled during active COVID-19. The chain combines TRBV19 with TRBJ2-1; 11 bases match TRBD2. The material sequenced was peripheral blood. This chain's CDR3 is CASSILAGGLYNEQFF. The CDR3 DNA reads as TGTGCCAGTAGTATCCTAGCGGGGGGACTCTACAATGAGCAGTTCTTC.